This T cell receptor beta chain came from a study of T cell responses to AZD1222 COVID-19 vaccine. Study in general: Both about-4-week and about-12-week second-dose recipients were combined.

Regarding the study as a whole: The study reported that nearly half of spike-specific TCRs target unmutated variant regions.

Germline CDR1 SGHRS, CDR2 YFSETQ. CDR3 size: 18 residues. Trimming shortened V by 3 bases and J by 3 bases, and 25 bases separated the two germline ends. The assay was immunoSEQ multiplex PCR, and TCRdb's table has in-frame clones only and misses some. The table records around 130,000 clones, about 89% of them present only once. Concerning this clone: The target antigen is unknown.

The chain has TRBV5-1 and TRBJ2-7; D is possibly TRBD1 (6 bases). The sequencing here drew on peripheral blood, taken on day 0 of AZD1222 vaccination. This sequence originates from an adult in good health. In DNA, the CDR3 is TGCGCCAGCAGCTACAGGGCGAAGGAGCCCAGATTCGGCTACGAGCAGTACTTC. This sequence encodes CASSYRAKEPRFGYEQYF.